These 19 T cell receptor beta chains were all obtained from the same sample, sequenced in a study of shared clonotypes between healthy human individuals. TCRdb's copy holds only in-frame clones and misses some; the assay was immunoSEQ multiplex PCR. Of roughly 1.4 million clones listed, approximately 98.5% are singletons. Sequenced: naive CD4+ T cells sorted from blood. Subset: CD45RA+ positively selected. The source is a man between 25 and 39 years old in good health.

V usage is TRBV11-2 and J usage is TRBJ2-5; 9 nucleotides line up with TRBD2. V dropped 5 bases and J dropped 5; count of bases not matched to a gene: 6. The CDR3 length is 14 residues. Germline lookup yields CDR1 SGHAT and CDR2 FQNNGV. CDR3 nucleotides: TGTGCCAGCAGCCACAGCGGGAGGAGGGAGACCCAGTACTTC. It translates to CASSHSGRRETQYF.

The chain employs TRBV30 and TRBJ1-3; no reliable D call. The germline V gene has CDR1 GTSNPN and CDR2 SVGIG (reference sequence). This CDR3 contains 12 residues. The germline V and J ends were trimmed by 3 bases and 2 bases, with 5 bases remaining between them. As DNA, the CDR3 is TGTGCCTGGAGCCTTGCTGGAAACACCATATATTTT. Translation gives CAWSLAGNTIYF.

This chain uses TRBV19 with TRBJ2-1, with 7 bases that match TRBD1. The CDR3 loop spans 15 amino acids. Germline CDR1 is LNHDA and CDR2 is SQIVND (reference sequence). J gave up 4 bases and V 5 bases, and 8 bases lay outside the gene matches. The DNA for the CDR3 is TGTGCCAGTAGTCCTCACCGGGACAGTTACAATGAGCAGTTCTTC. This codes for CASSPHRDSYNEQFF.

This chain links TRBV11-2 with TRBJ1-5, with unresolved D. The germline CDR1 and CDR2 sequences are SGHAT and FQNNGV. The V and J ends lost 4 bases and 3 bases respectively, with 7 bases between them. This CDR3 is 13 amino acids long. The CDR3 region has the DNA TGTGCCAGCAGCTCTACGGACAATCAGCCCCAGCATTTT. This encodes CASSSTDNQPQHF.

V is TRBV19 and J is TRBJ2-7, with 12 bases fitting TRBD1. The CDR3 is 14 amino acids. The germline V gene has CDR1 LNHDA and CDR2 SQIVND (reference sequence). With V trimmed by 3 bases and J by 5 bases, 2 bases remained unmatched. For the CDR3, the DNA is TGTGCCAGTAGTATGGGACAGGGGGCCCACGAGCAGTACTTC. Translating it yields CASSMGQGAHEQYF. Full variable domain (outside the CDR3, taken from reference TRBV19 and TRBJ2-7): DGGITQSPKYLFRKEGQNVTLSCEQNLNHDAMYWYRQDPGQGLRLIYYSQIVNDFQKGDIAEGYSVSREKKESFPLTVTSAQKNPTAFYLCASSMGQGAHEQYFGPGTRLTVT.

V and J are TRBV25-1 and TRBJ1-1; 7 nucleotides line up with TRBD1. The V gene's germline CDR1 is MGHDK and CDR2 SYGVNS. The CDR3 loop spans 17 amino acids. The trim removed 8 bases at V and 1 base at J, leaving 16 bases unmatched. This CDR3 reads CASRYIKTGTANTEAFF. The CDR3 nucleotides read TGTGCCAGCCGATACATAAAGACCGGGACAGCGAACACTGAAGCTTTCTTT. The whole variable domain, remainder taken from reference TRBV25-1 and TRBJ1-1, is EADIYQTPRYLVIGTGKKITLECSQTMGHDKMYWYQQDPGMELHLIHYSYGVNSTEKGDLSSESTVSRIRTEHFPLTLESARPSHTSQYLCASRYIKTGTANTEAFFGQGTRLTVV.

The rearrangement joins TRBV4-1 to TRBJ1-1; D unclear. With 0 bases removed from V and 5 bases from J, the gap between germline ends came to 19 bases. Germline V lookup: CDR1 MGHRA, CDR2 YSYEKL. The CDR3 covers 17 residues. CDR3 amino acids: CASSQEYDPAVRTEAFF. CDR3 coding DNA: TGCGCCAGCAGCCAAGAATACGACCCGGCAGTTAGGACTGAAGCTTTCTTT.

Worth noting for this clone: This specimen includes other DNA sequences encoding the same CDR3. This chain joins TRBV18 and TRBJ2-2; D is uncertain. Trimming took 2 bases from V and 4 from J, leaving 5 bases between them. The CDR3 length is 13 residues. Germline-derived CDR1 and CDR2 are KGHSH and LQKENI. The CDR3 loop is CASSPGPTGELFF. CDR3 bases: TGTGCCAGCTCACCAGGGCCCACCGGGGAGCTGTTTTTT.

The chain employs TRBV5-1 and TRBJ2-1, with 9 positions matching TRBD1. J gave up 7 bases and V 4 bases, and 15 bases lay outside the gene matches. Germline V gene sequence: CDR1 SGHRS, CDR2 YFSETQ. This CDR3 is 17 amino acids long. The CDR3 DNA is TGCGCCAGCAGCCTGGTTCTGGGACAGGGACTGACTAATGAGCAGTTCTTC. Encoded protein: CASSLVLGQGLTNEQFF.

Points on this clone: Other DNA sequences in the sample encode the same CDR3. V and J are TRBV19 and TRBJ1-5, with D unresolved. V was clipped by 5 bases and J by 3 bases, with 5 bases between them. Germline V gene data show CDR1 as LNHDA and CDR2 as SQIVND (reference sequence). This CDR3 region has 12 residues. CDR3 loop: CASSRINQPQHF. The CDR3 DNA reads TGTGCCAGTAGTCGAATCAATCAGCCCCAGCATTTT.

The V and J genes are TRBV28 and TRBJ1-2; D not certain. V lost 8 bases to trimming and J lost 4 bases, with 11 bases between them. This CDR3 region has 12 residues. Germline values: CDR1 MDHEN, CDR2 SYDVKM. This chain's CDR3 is CASGGDTYGYTF. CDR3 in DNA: TGTGCCAGCGGCGGGGATACCTATGGCTACACCTTC.

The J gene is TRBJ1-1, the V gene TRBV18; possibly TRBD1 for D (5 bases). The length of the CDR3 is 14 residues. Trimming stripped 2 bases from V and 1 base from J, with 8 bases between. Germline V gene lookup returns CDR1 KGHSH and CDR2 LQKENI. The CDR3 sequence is CASSPVGGNTEAFF. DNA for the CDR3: TGTGCCAGCTCACCAGTCGGGGGGAACACTGAAGCTTTCTTT.

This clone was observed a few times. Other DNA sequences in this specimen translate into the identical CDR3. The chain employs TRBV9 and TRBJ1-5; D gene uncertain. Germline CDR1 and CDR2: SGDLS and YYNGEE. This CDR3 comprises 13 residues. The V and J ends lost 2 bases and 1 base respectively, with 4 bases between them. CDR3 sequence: CASSVNSNQPQHF. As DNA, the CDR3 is TGTGCCAGCAGCGTTAACAGCAATCAGCCCCAGCATTTT.

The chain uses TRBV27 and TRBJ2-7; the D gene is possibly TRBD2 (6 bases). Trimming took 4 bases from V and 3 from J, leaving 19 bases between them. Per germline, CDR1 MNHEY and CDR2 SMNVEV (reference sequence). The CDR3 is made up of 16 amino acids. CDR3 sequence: CASSSLPGLLNYEQYF. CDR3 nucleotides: TGTGCCAGCAGTTCCCTCCCGGGACTCCTAAACTACGAGCAGTACTTC.

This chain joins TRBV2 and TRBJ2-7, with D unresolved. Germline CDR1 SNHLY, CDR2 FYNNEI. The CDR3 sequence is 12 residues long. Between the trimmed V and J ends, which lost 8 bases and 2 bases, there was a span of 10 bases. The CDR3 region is CASRLSPYEQYF. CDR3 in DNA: TGTGCCAGCCGCCTTAGCCCCTACGAGCAGTACTTC.

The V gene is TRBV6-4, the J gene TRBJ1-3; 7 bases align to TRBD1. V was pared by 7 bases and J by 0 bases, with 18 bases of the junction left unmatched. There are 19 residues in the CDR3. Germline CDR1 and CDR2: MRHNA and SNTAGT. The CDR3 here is CASKPEGQELNFSGNTIYF. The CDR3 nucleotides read TGTGCCAGCAAACCGGAAGGACAGGAACTTAATTTCTCTGGAAACACCATATATTTT.

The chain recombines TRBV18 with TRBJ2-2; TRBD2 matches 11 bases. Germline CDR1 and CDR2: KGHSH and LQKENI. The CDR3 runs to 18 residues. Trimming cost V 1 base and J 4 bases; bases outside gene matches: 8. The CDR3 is CASSPRSLAGGSTGELFF. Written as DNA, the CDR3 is TGTGCCAGCTCACCACGTAGCCTAGCGGGAGGAAGCACCGGGGAGCTGTTTTTT.

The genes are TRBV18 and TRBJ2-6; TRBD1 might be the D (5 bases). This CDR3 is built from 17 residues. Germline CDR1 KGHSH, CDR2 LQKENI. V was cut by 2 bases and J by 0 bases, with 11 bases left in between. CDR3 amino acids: CASSPGRASSGANVLTF. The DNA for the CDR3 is TGTGCCAGCTCACCAGGCAGGGCCTCCTCTGGGGCCAACGTCCTGACTTTC.

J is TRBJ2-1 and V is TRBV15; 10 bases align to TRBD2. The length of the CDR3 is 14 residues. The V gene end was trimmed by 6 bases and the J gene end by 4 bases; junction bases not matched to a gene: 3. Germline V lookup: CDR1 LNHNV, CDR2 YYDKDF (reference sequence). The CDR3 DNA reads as TGTGCCACCAGGGAGCGGGAGGGTTACAATGAGCAGTTCTTC. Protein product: CATREREGYNEQFF.